The present TCR beta chain was sequenced within a study of cytomegalovirus exposure and HLA in healthy donors. About the research overall: Genotyping showed roughly 76% of 350 to 400 donors falling in the Caucasian-associated ancestry cluster. Study-wide findings and caveats: An ancestry cluster, one associated with Asian ancestry, reportedly showed fewer N-insertions than the approximately 670-donor mean in a later analysis. Highly shared variants forming one cluster were likely a sequencing artifact. About 87% or about 30% of the time was how often most TCR beta V segments were productive, according to an earlier analysis.

The PCR used 60 Vbeta and 13 Jbeta primers. The assay was immunoSEQ multiplex PCR, and TCRdb's table has in-frame clones only and misses some. The repertoire has some 140,000 clones, roughly four fifths of them found once; the top ten carry 2% to 2.5%. In its sample, this clone was seen a few times. Its antigen is not known. A read error may account for a junction end that differs from germline. The germline V gene encodes CDR1 SNHLY and CDR2 FYNNEI. The CDR3 has 14 residues. The sequence was obtained from a man younger than 45 in good health and CMV-seronegative. The J gene is TRBJ1-5, the V gene TRBV2, with D possibly being TRBD1 (5 bases). The material sequenced was PBMCs. The CDR3 DNA reads TGTGCCAGCGGTGATATGACAGCCTTTCAGCCCCAGCATTTT. This translates into CASGDMTAFQPQHF.